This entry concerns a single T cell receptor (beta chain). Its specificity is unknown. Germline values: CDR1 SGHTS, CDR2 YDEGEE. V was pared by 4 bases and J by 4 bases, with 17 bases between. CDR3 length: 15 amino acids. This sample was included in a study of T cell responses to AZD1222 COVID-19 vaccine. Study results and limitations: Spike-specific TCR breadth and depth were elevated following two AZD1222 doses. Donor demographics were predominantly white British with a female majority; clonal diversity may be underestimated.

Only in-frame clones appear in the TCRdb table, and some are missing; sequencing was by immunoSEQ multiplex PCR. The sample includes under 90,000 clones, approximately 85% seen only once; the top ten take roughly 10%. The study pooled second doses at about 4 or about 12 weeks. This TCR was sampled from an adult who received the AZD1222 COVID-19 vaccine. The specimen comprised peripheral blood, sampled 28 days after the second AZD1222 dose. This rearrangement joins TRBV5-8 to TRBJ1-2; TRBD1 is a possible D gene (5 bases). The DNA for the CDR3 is TGTGCCAGCAGCAAAATGTCGACAGACCGCTATGGCTACACCTTC. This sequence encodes CASSKMSTDRYGYTF.